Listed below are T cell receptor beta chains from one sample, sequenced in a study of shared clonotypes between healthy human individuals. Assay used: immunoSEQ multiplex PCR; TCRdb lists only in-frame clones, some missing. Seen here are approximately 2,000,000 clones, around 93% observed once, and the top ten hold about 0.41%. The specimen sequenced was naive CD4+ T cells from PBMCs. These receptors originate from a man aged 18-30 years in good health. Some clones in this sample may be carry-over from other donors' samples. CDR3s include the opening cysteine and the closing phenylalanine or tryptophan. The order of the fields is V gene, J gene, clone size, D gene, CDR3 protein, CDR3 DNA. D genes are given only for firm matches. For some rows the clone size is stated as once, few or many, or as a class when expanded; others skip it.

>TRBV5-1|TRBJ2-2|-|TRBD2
CASSFQWLAGGRGTGELFF
TGCGCCAGCAGCTTCCAATGGCTAGCGGGAGGACGAGGAACCGGGGAGCTGTTTTTT
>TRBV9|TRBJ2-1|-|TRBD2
CASSPRFFSAGDYNEQFF
TGTGCCAGCAGCCCCCGTTTTTTTTCCGCGGGAGACTACAATGAGCAGTTCTTC
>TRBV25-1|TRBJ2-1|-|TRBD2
CASSTTSGSNEQFF
TGTGCCAGCAGTACGACTAGCGGGAGCAATGAGCAGTTCTTC
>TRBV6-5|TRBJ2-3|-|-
CASSRGDASTDTQYF
TGTGCCAGCAGCCGCGGTGATGCCAGCACAGATACGCAGTATTTT
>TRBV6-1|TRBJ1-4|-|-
CASSESVFRTNEKLFF
TGTGCCAGCAGTGAATCTGTTTTCCGGACAAACGAAAAACTGTTTTTT
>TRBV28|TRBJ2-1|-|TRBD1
CASSFVMGQGKYNEQFF
TGTGCCAGCAGTTTCGTAATGGGACAGGGGAAGTACAATGAGCAGTTCTTC
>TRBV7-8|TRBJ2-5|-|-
CASSLTSSSETQYF
TGTGCCAGCAGCCTCACCTCTTCGTCCGAGACCCAGTACTTC
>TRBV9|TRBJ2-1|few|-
CASSVGGDEQFF
TGTGCCAGCAGCGTAGGTGGGGATGAGCAGTTCTTC
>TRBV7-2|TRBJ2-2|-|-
CASSLSQGSGELFF
TGTGCCAGCAGCTTAAGTCAGGGTTCCGGGGAGCTGTTTTTT
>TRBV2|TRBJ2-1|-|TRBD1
CASRFLRDREDNEQFF
TGTGCCAGCAGGTTCCTCCGGGACAGGGAAGACAATGAGCAGTTCTTC
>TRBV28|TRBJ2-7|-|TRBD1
CASSLWDRLYYEQYF
TGTGCCAGCAGTTTATGGGACAGGCTATACTACGAGCAGTACTTC
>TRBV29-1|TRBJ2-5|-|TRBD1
CSVGQVVAETQYF
TGCAGCGTGGGACAGGTGGTAGCAGAGACCCAGTACTTC
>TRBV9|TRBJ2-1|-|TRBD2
CASSAGLSSGSYNEQFF
TGTGCCAGCAGCGCAGGACTCAGTAGCGGGAGCTACAATGAGCAGTTCTTC
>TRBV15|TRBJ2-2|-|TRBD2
CATSRGGSLNTGELFF
TGTGCCACCAGCAGGGGAGGGAGCCTGAACACCGGGGAGCTGTTTTTT
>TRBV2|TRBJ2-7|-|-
CASEGYHEQYF
TGTGCCAGCGAAGGGTACCACGAGCAGTACTTC
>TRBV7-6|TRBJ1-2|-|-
CASSLSGGAGYGYTF
TGTGCCAGCAGCTTATCTGGAGGGGCTGGCTATGGCTACACCTTC
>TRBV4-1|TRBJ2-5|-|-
CASSQGSETQYF
TGCGCCAGCAGCCAAGGTTCTGAGACCCAGTACTTC
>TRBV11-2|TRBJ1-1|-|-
CASSGGAGSRTEAFF
TGTGCCAGCAGCGGAGGGGCGGGCAGCCGAACTGAAGCTTTCTTT
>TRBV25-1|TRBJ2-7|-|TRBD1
CASSDPRQGAVYEQYF
TGTGCCAGCAGTGACCCGAGACAGGGGGCAGTTTACGAGCAGTACTTC
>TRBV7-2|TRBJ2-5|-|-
CASSSQGPGEETQYF
TGTGCCAGCAGCTCCCAAGGACCAGGGGAAGAGACCCAGTACTTC
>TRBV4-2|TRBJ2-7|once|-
CASSQEFRNYEQYF
TGTGCCAGCAGCCAAGAATTTAGGAACTACGAGCAGTACTTC
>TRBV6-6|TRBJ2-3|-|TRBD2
CASSYSTGGVTDTQYF
TGTGCCAGCAGTTACTCGACGGGAGGCGTGACAGATACGCAGTATTTT
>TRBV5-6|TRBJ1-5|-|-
CAAGASNQPQHF
TGTGCGGCGGGGGCCAGCAATCAGCCCCAGCATTTT
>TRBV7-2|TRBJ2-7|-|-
CASSFRTYSYEQYF
TGTGCCAGCAGCTTCCGGACGTACTCCTACGAGCAGTACTTC
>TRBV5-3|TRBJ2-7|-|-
CARSFPDKSSYEQYF
TGTGCCAGAAGCTTCCCGGACAAGAGCTCCTACGAGCAGTACTTC
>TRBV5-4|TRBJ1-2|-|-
CASSGDTDGYTF
TGTGCCAGCAGCGGGGACACGGACGGCTACACCTTC
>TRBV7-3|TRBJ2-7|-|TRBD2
CASSLQPGGENEQYF
TGTGCCAGCAGCTTACAGCCGGGAGGAGAGAACGAGCAGTACTTC
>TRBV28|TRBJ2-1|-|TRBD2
CASSRFGRARNNEQFF
TGTGCCAGCAGTCGATTCGGGAGGGCCCGGAACAATGAGCAGTTCTTC
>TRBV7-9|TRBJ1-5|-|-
CASSLVSGTMSNQPQHF
TGTGCCAGCAGCTTAGTGAGCGGCACGATGAGCAATCAGCCCCAGCATTTT
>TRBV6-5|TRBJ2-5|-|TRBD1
CASSGTGGPQETQYF
TGTGCCAGCAGTGGCACAGGGGGCCCCCAAGAGACCCAGTACTTC
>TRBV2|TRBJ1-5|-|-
CASSDRTGNQPQHF
TGTGCCAGCAGTGACCGGACAGGCAATCAGCCCCAGCATTTT
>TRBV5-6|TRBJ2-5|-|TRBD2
CASTSTSGSLGFEETQYF
TGTGCCAGCACCAGTACTAGCGGGAGCTTGGGTTTTGAAGAGACCCAGTACTTC
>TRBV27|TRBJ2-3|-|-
CASREKVGGTDTQYF
TGTGCCAGCAGAGAAAAGGTTGGCGGCACAGATACGCAGTATTTT
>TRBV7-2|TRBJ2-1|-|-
CASSFGLPGEFF
TGTGCCAGCAGCTTTGGCCTCCCCGGAGAGTTCTTC
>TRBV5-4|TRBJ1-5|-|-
CASSPTPGGNQPQHF
TGTGCCAGCAGCCCAACTCCAGGAGGCAATCAGCCCCAGCATTTT
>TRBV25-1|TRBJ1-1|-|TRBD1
CASSDTTGARGTEAFF
TGTGCCAGCAGTGACACCACAGGGGCCCGTGGGACTGAAGCTTTCTTT
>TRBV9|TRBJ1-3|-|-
CASSARGDPSGNTIYF
TGTGCCAGCAGCGCGCGGGGGGACCCCTCTGGAAACACCATATATTTT
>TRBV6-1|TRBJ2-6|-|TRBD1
CASSAVRGQGAPSGANVLTF
TGTGCCAGCAGTGCGGTTCGGGGACAGGGGGCCCCGTCTGGGGCCAACGTCCTGACTTTC
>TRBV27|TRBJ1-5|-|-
CASSFRTDYQPQHF
TGTGCCAGCAGTTTTAGGACAGACTATCAGCCCCAGCATTTT
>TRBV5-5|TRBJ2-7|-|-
CASSRPGTRAFEQYF
TGTGCCAGCAGCCGCCCAGGGACACGGGCTTTCGAGCAGTACTTC
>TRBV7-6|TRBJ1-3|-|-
CASSQRADTGNTIYF
TGTGCCAGCAGCCAAAGGGCGGACACTGGAAACACCATATATTTT
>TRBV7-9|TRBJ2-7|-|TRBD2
CATTSWGRGAYEQYF
TGTGCCACAACGAGTTGGGGACGGGGGGCCTACGAGCAGTACTTC
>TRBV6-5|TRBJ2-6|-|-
CASAGATLGANVLTF
TGTGCCAGCGCCGGGGCTACTCTTGGGGCCAACGTCCTGACTTTC
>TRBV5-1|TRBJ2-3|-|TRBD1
CASSLRRDSPTDTQYF
TGCGCCAGCAGCTTACGTCGGGACAGCCCCACAGATACGCAGTATTTT
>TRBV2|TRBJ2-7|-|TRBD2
CASSQDRTLAGEQYF
TGTGCCAGCAGTCAGGATAGGACCTTAGCGGGAGAGCAGTACTTC
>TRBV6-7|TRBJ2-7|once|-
CASSYEGPNEQYF
TGTGCCAGCAGTTACGAGGGGCCAAACGAGCAGTACTTC
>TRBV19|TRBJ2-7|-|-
CASSQSGHFYEQYF
TGTGCCAGTAGTCAATCGGGACACTTCTACGAGCAGTACTTC
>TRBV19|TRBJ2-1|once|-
CASSTGGVRYNEQFF
TGTGCCAGTAGTACCGGTGGGGTCCGCTACAATGAGCAGTTCTTC
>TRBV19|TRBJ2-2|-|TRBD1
CASSIRGQGTGELFF
TGTGCCAGTAGTATCAGGGGGCAGGGCACCGGGGAGCTGTTTTTT